The 21 T cell receptor beta chains listed next were all sequenced from one sample in a study of blood T cells in healthy people across ages. Primed by a sample-barcoded 5' primer and a J-beta primer mix, a second PCR proceeded for about 7 to 11 cycles. TCRdb independently ran MiXCR on the 5' RACE reads; one entry per CDR3 protein. This sample yields about 1.8 million distinct CDR3 sequences, of which around 48% are seen a single time; roughly 2% belongs to the top ten. Sequences were obtained from blood. These receptors originate from a woman aged 40 to 50 in good health.

The chain has TRBV7-2 and TRBJ2-1; 7 nucleotides match TRBD1. J gave up 7 bases and V 3 bases, and 9 bases lay outside the gene matches. This CDR3 is built from 15 residues. Germline V gene lookup returns CDR1 SGHTA and CDR2 FQGNSA. The CDR3 region has the DNA TGTGCCAGCAGCTTTTTGAGGGGGCGGGCGAATGAGCAGTTCTTC. Translation: CASSFLRGRANEQFF.

In its sample, this clonotype was seen a few times. The chain combines TRBV11-2 with TRBJ2-6; D is unclear. The V gene lost 6 bases and the J gene lost 1 base, with 22 bases spanning the gap. Germline CDR1 and CDR2: SGHAT and FQNNGV. There are 19 residues in the CDR3. The chain's CDR3 is CASSPPAAPITSGANVLTF. CDR3 DNA sequence: TGTGCCAGCAGTCCACCGGCAGCGCCGATTACTTCTGGGGCCAACGTCCTGACTTTC.

This clonotype came up a few times. J is TRBJ2-7 and V is TRBV20-1; the match to TRBD1 covers 7 bases. V dropped 6 bases and J dropped 2; count of bases not matched to a gene: 7. The CDR3 covers 13 residues. Germline V CDR1 and CDR2: DFQATT, SNEGSKA (reference sequence). The CDR3 sequence: CSAPDRLTYEQYF. In DNA form, the CDR3 reads TGCAGTGCCCCGGACAGGTTAACCTACGAGCAGTACTTC.

The chain recombines TRBV30 with TRBJ2-3, with TRBD2 matching over 8 bases. CDR1 is GTSNPN and CDR2 is SVGIG in the germline V gene (reference sequence). The CDR3 sequence is 16 residues long. With 0 bases clipped from V and 0 bases from J, the junction kept 5 bases outside the gene matches. For the CDR3, the DNA is TGTGCCTGGAGTGTCCTAGTAGCGGGGAGCACAGATACGCAGTATTTT. Translated, it gives CAWSVLVAGSTDTQYF. The full variable domain, in which reference TRBV30 and TRBJ2-3 provide the parts outside the CDR3, is SQTIHQWPATLVQPVGSPLSLECTVEGTSNPNLYWYRQAAGRGLQLLFYSVGIGQISSEVPQNLSASRPQDRQFILSSKKLLLSDSGFYLCAWSVLVAGSTDTQYFGPGTRLTVL.

The J gene is TRBJ2-7, the V gene TRBV21-1. TRBV21-1 is labeled a pseudogene. The CDR3 has 12 residues. CDR3 protein: CASSKGHNEQYF. For the CDR3, the DNA is TGTGCCAGCAGCAAAGGTCACAACGAGCAGTACTTC.

This clonotype was seen a single time. The chain employs TRBV4-3 and TRBJ2-3; TRBD2 aligns across 14 bases. The CDR3 contains 20 residues. Germline assignment: CDR1 LGHNA and CDR2 YSLEER. V lost 1 base and J lost 0; bases outside the gene matches: 9. CDR3: CASSQGPGTSGGLSTDTQYF. Written as DNA, the CDR3 is TGCGCCAGCAGCCAAGGACCGGGGACTAGCGGGGGCCTCAGCACAGATACGCAGTATTTT.

The J gene is TRBJ2-3, the V gene TRBV6-5, with D hard to call. Germline CDR1 is MNHEY and CDR2 is SVGAGI. This CDR3 contains 14 residues. V was pared by 0 bases and J by 1 base, with 5 bases between. CDR3 loop: CASSYSRRTDTQYF. The CDR3 region has the DNA TGTGCCAGCAGTTACTCGCGGCGCACAGATACGCAGTATTTT.

The genes are TRBV4-1 and TRBJ2-3, with TRBD2 as a possible D gene (7 bases). The CDR3 contains 18 residues. V was clipped by 1 base and J by 4 bases, with 21 bases between them. Germline CDR1 is MGHRA and CDR2 is YSYEKL. CDR3 DNA sequence: TGCGCCAGCAGCCAAGTCGGGGGGCTCGGGATGAGTCCAGATACGCAGTATTTT. As protein: CASSQVGGLGMSPDTQYF.

This clonotype showed up just a few times. The chain uses TRBV20-1 and TRBJ2-4, with D tentatively TRBD1 (6 bases). Gene TRBJ2-5 matches the end of the DNA better, so the J call may be wrong. The CDR3 covers 14 residues. The germline V gene encodes CDR1 DFQATT and CDR2 SNEGSKA (reference sequence). CDR3 DNA sequence: TGCAGTGCTAGAGCATTCGGGACAAGGGAGACCCAGTACTTC. Its protein is CSARAFGTRETQYF.

The V gene is TRBV6-1, the J gene TRBJ1-5; D might be TRBD1 (5 bases). This CDR3 spans 15 amino acids. V lost 5 bases and J lost 0, with 11 bases in between. The germline V gene has CDR1 MNHNS and CDR2 SASEGT. CDR3 in DNA: TGTGCCAGCAGTAACGGACACCATAGCAATCAGCCCCAGCATTTT. This codes for CASSNGHHSNQPQHF.

The J gene is TRBJ2-1, the V gene TRBV12-3 or TRBV12-4; TRBD1 aligns across 10 bases. The CDR3 spans 14 residues. V was clipped by 6 bases and J by 10 bases; unmatched bases: 9. The CDR3 reads CASRHGTGVCEQFF. In DNA, the CDR3 is TGTGCCAGCAGGCACGGGACAGGGGTCTGCGAGCAGTTCTTC.

This clonotype was seen a few times. The chain carries TRBV11-2 and TRBJ2-6, with unresolved D. In germline, CDR1 is SGHAT, CDR2 FQNNGV. V was shortened by 1 base and J by 0 bases, with 19 bases between the two germline ends. The CDR3 length is 20 residues. CDR3 DNA: TGTGCCAGCAGCTTAGTTCTATCGTTACTTTCTGACTCTGGGGCCAACGTCCTGACTTTC. As protein: CASSLVLSLLSDSGANVLTF.

V is TRBV18 and J is TRBJ2-7; 7 bases fit TRBD2. CDR1 KGHSH and CDR2 LQKENI come from the germline V gene. The CDR3 consists of 15 residues. V trimming: 0 bases; J trimming: 4 bases; junction bases outside the gene matches: 6. The CDR3 bases are TGTGCCAGCTCACCACCCGAGGAGCGGGGTTACGAGCAGTACTTC. It yields the protein CASSPPEERGYEQYF.

This clonotype was recorded once. This rearrangement joins TRBV4-3 to TRBJ2-1; 8 bases map to TRBD1. V gave up 1 base and J gave up 9 bases; unmatched junction bases: 8. Germline V gene data show CDR1 as LGHNA and CDR2 as YSLEER. This CDR3 spans 15 amino acids. The CDR3 reads CASSQAGGSSFEQFF. The CDR3 nucleotides are TGCGCCAGCAGCCAAGCAGGGGGCAGCAGTTTTGAGCAGTTCTTC.

In its sample, this clonotype was seen a few times. This sequence joins TRBV25-1 and TRBJ2-3, with 7 bases lining up with TRBD1. Germline V gene lookup returns CDR1 MGHDK and CDR2 SYGVNS. J lost 0 bases, V lost 4 bases, and 1 base had no gene match. This CDR3 is built from 14 residues. This chain's CDR3 is CASSAGQSTDTQYF. The CDR3 DNA reads TGTGCCAGCAGTGCGGGACAGAGCACAGATACGCAGTATTTT.

This sequence joins TRBV6-5 and TRBJ1-1; D is possibly TRBD1 (5 bases). V dropped 0 bases and J dropped 5 bases, with 13 bases sitting between them. Per germline, CDR1 MNHEY and CDR2 SVGAGI. The CDR3 is 15 residues long. CDR3 region: CASSYSAGGGTEAFF. DNA for the CDR3: TGTGCCAGCAGTTACTCAGCGGGGGGGGGGACTGAAGCTTTCTTT.

The chain has TRBV28 and TRBJ2-3; 14 bases line up with TRBD2. The V gene's germline CDR1 is MDHEN and CDR2 SYDVKM. The V gene end was trimmed by 6 bases and the J gene end by 1 base; junction bases not matched to a gene: 9. The CDR3 is 18 residues long. In DNA, the CDR3 is TGTGCCAGCAGCCCGAGACTAGCGGGGGGGCTCCGCACAGATACGCAGTATTTT. It is translated as CASSPRLAGGLRTDTQYF.

The chain couples TRBV7-9 to TRBJ1-1; no clear D. The V gene lost 0 bases and the J gene lost 8 bases, with 10 bases spanning the gap. The germline V gene has CDR1 SEHNR and CDR2 FQNEAQ (reference sequence). The CDR3 length is 13 residues. CDR3 loop: CASSLAAGNEAFF. In DNA form, the CDR3 reads TGTGCCAGCAGCTTAGCGGCCGGGAACGAAGCTTTCTTT.

The chain uses TRBV20-1 and TRBJ2-7, with TRBD1 as a possible D gene (5 bases). With 8 bases removed from V and 5 bases from J, the gap between germline ends came to 16 bases. The CDR3 has 12 residues. From germline, CDR1 is DFQATT and CDR2 SNEGSKA (reference sequence). The CDR3 nucleotides are TGCAGTAATTTCCGCAGGGTCAACGAGCAGTACTTC. Translating gives CSNFRRVNEQYF.

This clonotype is a singleton in its sample. The J gene is TRBJ2-4, the V gene TRBV11-2; D is undetermined. The end of the DNA is better explained by TRBJ2-7, so the J call may be wrong. CDR3 length equals 12 residues. Germline V gene data show CDR1 as SGHAT and CDR2 as FQNNGV. CDR3 region: CASSYGLPEQYF. Here the CDR3 DNA reads TGTGCCAGCAGCTACGGGCTTCCCGAGCAGTACTTC.

The genes are TRBV2 and TRBJ1-2; no clear D. Deletions cut 1 base from V and 4 bases from J, with 4 bases between. Germline CDR1 reads SNHLY; CDR2 reads FYNNEI. CDR3 size: 12 residues. CDR3 residues: CASSEEVYGYTF. The CDR3 DNA follows: TGTGCCAGCAGTGAAGAGGTCTATGGCTACACCTTC.